Listed below are T cell receptor beta chains from one sample, sequenced in a study of T cell clonotyping in hematopoietic cell transplantation. The repertoire was sequenced with immunoSEQ multiplex PCR; TCRdb's copy has only in-frame clones and lacks some. The sample records roughly 12,000 clones, roughly 53% being singletons. The specimen sequenced was peripheral blood mononuclear cells. The receptors were gathered from a man in his forties or fifties in good health. Some clones in this sample may be carry-over from other donors' samples. Each CDR3 is given with its conserved first and last residue. The order of the fields is CDR3 protein, CDR3 DNA, D gene, J gene, V gene, clone size. A D gene is named only where the DNA matches it firmly. Clone size appears in some rows only: once, few, many, or a class for an expanded clone.

CASSPSISGANVLTF,TGTGCCAGCAGTCCCTCGATCTCTGGGGCCAACGTCCTGACTTTC,.,TRBJ2-6,TRBV28,.
CAWNPGQGYEKLFF,TGTGCCTGGAATCCGGGACAGGGGTATGAAAAACTGTTTTTT,TRBD1,TRBJ1-4,TRBV30,once
CASSLQTYSEQFF,TGTGCCAGCAGCTTACAGACTTACAGTGAGCAGTTCTTC,.,TRBJ2-1,TRBV7-8,.
CASSLLAGDSGELFF,TGCGCCAGCAGCTTACTAGCGGGAGACTCCGGGGAGCTGTTTTTT,TRBD2,TRBJ2-2,TRBV5-1,few
CASSVQGGTYEQYF,TGTGCCAGCAGTGTACAGGGGGGAACCTACGAGCAGTACTTC,TRBD1,TRBJ2-7,TRBV2,.
CASSTTSSYEQYF,TGTGCCAGTAGTACGACATCTTCATACGAGCAGTACTTC,.,TRBJ2-7,TRBV19,.
CASSYKGLPYEQYF,TGTGCCAGCAGTTATAAGGGTTTACCCTACGAGCAGTACTTC,.,TRBJ2-7,TRBV25-1,once
CSAVDSLSGNTIYF,TGCAGCGCCGTGGACAGTTTATCTGGAAACACCATATATTTT,.,TRBJ1-3,TRBV29-1,few
CAWTGRFEQYF,TGTGCCTGGACAGGGAGGTTCGAGCAGTACTTC,.,TRBJ2-7,TRBV30,.
CASRNRGISQGYTF,TGTGCCAGCAGGAACAGGGGGATTAGTCAAGGCTACACCTTC,TRBD1,TRBJ1-2,TRBV6-5,.
CAAGRSNSPLHF,TGTGCCGCGGGACGGAGTAATTCACCCCTCCACTTT,.,TRBJ1-6,TRBV30,.
CASSQDEFGWRGANVLTF,TGTGCCAGCAGCCAAGATGAATTTGGGTGGCGTGGGGCCAACGTCCTGACTTTC,.,TRBJ2-6,TRBV4-2,.
CASGLPGSIHF,TGTGCCAGCGGACTGCCAGGCAGCATCCATTTT,.,TRBJ2-3,TRBV6-5,few
CAWRRTGGDEQFF,TGTGCCTGGAGAAGGACAGGAGGCGATGAGCAGTTCTTC,TRBD1,TRBJ2-1,TRBV30,.
CASRDGTSEAGELFF,TGTGCCAGCAGAGACGGGACTAGCGAGGCCGGGGAGCTGTTTTTT,TRBD2,TRBJ2-2,TRBV25-1,.
CASSRQGALYGYTF,TGTGCCAGCAGTCGCCAGGGGGCCCTTTATGGCTACACCTTC,TRBD1,TRBJ1-2,TRBV2,few
CASSHERVAEAFF,TGTGCCAGCAGCCACGAACGGGTCGCTGAAGCTTTCTTT,.,TRBJ1-1,TRBV25-1,.
CASDREGNTEAFF,TGTGCCTCAGACCGCGAGGGAAACACTGAAGCTTTCTTT,.,TRBJ1-1,TRBV7-9,.
CASSLPPPNTEAFF,TGTGCCAGCAGCCTCCCACCCCCGAACACTGAAGCTTTCTTT,.,TRBJ1-1,TRBV27,large
CASRPGQPIGYTF,TGTGCCAGTAGACCTGGACAGCCTATCGGCTACACCTTC,.,TRBJ1-2,TRBV19,.
CSAKGLADTGELFF,TGCAGCGCTAAAGGGCTAGCCGACACCGGGGAGCTGTTTTTT,.,TRBJ2-2,TRBV29-1,few
CASSEWDREARGYTF,TGTGCCAGCAGTGAATGGGACAGGGAGGCGCGTGGCTACACCTTC,TRBD1,TRBJ1-2,TRBV25-1,.
CASSYTGQGRLEAFF,TGTGCCAGCAGTTACACGGGGCAGGGGAGACTCGAAGCTTTCTTT,.,TRBJ1-1,TRBV6-5,.
CASKLAGTVSDEQYF,TGTGCCAGCAAGCTGGCCGGGACAGTTTCCGACGAGCAGTACTTC,TRBD1,TRBJ2-7,TRBV7-8,.